The entry that follows covers one T cell receptor beta chain sequence. The sample comes from a study of cytomegalovirus exposure and HLA in healthy donors. After removal of 6 bases from V and 4 bases from J, the junction contained 6 bases not matched to a gene. The CDR3 totals 14 residues. Germline loops: CDR1 SNHLY, CDR2 FYNNEI. The PCR used 60 Vbeta and 13 Jbeta primers. TCRdb's table, derived via immunoSEQ multiplex PCR, lists solely in-frame clones and lacks some. The sample shows some 100,000 clones, 60% to 75% of them seen only once. The sequenced material came from PBMCs. The source of this sequence is a woman aged 40-49 years in good health and CMV-seronegative. The genes are TRBV2 and TRBJ2-7; TRBD2 matches 10 bases. CDR3 nucleotides: TGTGCCAGCAGAGCGGGAGGGACCACTTACGAGCAGTACTTC. Translating it yields CASRAGGTTYEQYF.